Each of the 14 T cell receptor beta chains below was sequenced from the same sample in a study of cytomegalovirus exposure and HLA in healthy donors. Sequenced by immunoSEQ multiplex PCR; TCRdb stores in-frame clones only, minus some. The sample shows about 130,000 clones, 80% to 90% of them seen only once. Material: PBMCs. Receptors were obtained from a woman in her late teens or twenties in good health and CMV-seropositive.

The V gene is TRBV13, the J gene TRBJ2-7; D uncertain. The V gene's germline CDR1 is PRHDT and CDR2 FYEKMQ (reference sequence). Trimming took 0 bases from V and 4 from J, leaving 13 bases between them. CDR3 length: 15 amino acids. CDR3 sequence (DNA): TGTGCCAGCAGCTTAGGCCGGTCTGGGCCTTACGAGCAGTACTTC. Residues: CASSLGRSGPYEQYF.

The chain uses TRBV28 and TRBJ2-6; perhaps TRBD1 as D (5 bases). The CDR3 contains 16 residues. Germline CDR1 MDHEN, CDR2 SYDVKM. V shed 6 bases and J shed 2 bases, with 14 bases lying between them. CDR3 nucleotide sequence: TGTGCCAGCAGCAATAGAAGGGGAACTGGGGCCAACGTCCTGACTTTC. Its translation: CASSNRRGTGANVLTF.

The rearrangement uses TRBV4-2 and TRBJ2-6; 7 nucleotides agree with TRBD1. CDR3 size: 20 residues. Germline CDR1 LGHNA, CDR2 YNFKEQ. The J segment lost 0 bases and the V segment lost 4 bases, leaving 15 bases of the junction unmatched. The CDR3 loop is CASSLSPGQALSSGANVLTF. CDR3 DNA sequence: TGTGCCAGCAGCCTCTCTCCCGGACAGGCTCTAAGCTCTGGGGCCAACGTCCTGACTTTC.

This clone has more than one count but fewer than ten. The chain has TRBV2 and TRBJ1-5, with 12 positions matching TRBD1. J lost 11 bases, V lost 2 bases, and 10 bases had no gene match. The CDR3 length is 16 residues. In germline, CDR1 is SNHLY, CDR2 FYNNEI. CDR3 protein: CASSERGQGAHRAQHF. The CDR3 DNA reads as TGTGCCAGCAGTGAACGGGGACAGGGGGCACATCGGGCCCAGCATTTT.

The CDR3 is CASTHLSGQGNTIYF. DNA for the CDR3: TGTGCCAGCACTCATCTTTCGGGACAGGGAAACACCATATATTTT. The chain links TRBV7-9 to TRBJ1-3; 7 bases line up with TRBD1. With 7 bases clipped from V and 4 bases from J, the junction kept 10 bases outside the gene matches. Germline-derived CDR1 and CDR2 are SEHNR and FQNEAQ (reference sequence). This CDR3 spans 15 amino acids.

V is TRBV6-5 and J is TRBJ2-1; D ambiguous. The V and J ends lost 5 bases and 4 bases respectively, with 3 bases between them. The CDR3 runs to 11 residues. CDR1 is MNHEY and CDR2 is SVGAGI in the germline V gene. The CDR3 DNA follows: TGTGCCAGCAGTACTTACAATGAGCAGTTCTTC. It is translated as CASSTYNEQFF.

This chain links TRBV10-3 with TRBJ1-1, with a tentative D call TRBD1 (6 bases). This CDR3 region has 15 residues. Germline assignment: CDR1 ENHRY and CDR2 SYGVKD. V was shortened by 6 bases and J by 0 bases, with 14 bases between the two germline ends. Written as DNA, the CDR3 is TGTGCCATCAGCGCAGGTACAGGGTTGAACACTGAAGCTTTCTTT. Residues: CAISAGTGLNTEAFF.

This clone appeared a single time. This chain joins TRBV11-2 and TRBJ1-1, with D possibly matching TRBD1 (5 bases). The CDR3 contains 13 residues. Trimming shortened V by 3 bases and J by 3 bases, and 8 bases separated the two germline ends. Germline CDR1 reads SGHAT; CDR2 reads FQNNGV. In nucleotides, the CDR3 is TGTGCCAGCAGCTTGCTCAGGGACACTGAAGCTTTCTTT. Protein sequence: CASSLLRDTEAFF.

The chain uses TRBV5-1 and TRBJ2-1; 14 bases map to TRBD2. From germline, CDR1 is SGHRS and CDR2 YFSETQ. This CDR3 spans 19 amino acids. V lost 4 bases and J lost 4; bases outside the gene matches: 13. CDR3 amino acids: CASSRRGLAGGPKYNEQFF. The CDR3, as DNA: TGCGCCAGCAGCAGAAGAGGACTAGCGGGGGGACCAAAGTACAATGAGCAGTTCTTC.

The V gene is TRBV6-5, the J gene TRBJ2-7; 7 bases are shared with TRBD1. Germline CDR1 and CDR2: MNHEY and SVGAGI. The CDR3 covers 15 residues. The junction had 10 bases not matched to a gene; V was cut back by 2 bases and J by 6 bases. CDR3 region: CASSYRDREISEQYF. The CDR3 DNA sequence: TGTGCCAGCAGTTACCGCGACAGGGAAATCAGCGAGCAGTACTTC.

The gene calls are TRBV7-8 and TRBJ1-4; weak D call: TRBD1 (5 bases). CDR1 and CDR2 (germline): SGHVS, FQNEAQ. The CDR3 has 16 residues. Trimming took off 1 base at V and 7 bases at J, with 16 bases between the two ends. The CDR3 DNA is TGTGCCAGCAGCTTAGGGGGACTTCTTGGTAGTGAAAAACTGTTTTTT. Translated, it gives CASSLGGLLGSEKLFF.

The chain joins TRBV30 to TRBJ1-2; D remains unclear. CDR3 size: 13 residues. The ends were cut back, 0 bases at V and 2 bases at J, with 7 bases in the middle. Germline assignment: CDR1 GTSNPN and CDR2 SVGIG (reference sequence). CDR3 sequence (DNA): TGTGCCTGGAGTGTAGCAACCAACTATGGCTACACCTTC. It codes for CAWSVATNYGYTF. Full variable domain (missing parts from reference TRBV30 and TRBJ1-2): SQTIHQWPATLVQPVGSPLSLECTVEGTSNPNLYWYRQAAGRGLQLLFYSVGIGQISSEVPQNLSASRPQDRQFILSSKKLLLSDSGFYLCAWSVATNYGYTFGSGTRLTVV.

The V call is TRBV9, the J call TRBJ2-2, with D perhaps matching TRBD2 (5 bases). The CDR3 consists of 14 residues. V lost 6 bases and J lost 4, with 13 bases in between. The germline V gene encodes CDR1 SGDLS and CDR2 YYNGEE. CDR3 in amino acids: CASTQDGLTGELFF. The CDR3 DNA reads TGTGCCAGCACGCAGGACGGACTCACCGGGGAGCTGTTTTTT.

The J gene is TRBJ1-2, the V gene TRBV19; D is unclear. This CDR3 has 12 amino acids. With 10 bases removed from V and 5 bases from J, the gap between germline ends came to 14 bases. The germline V gene encodes CDR1 LNHDA and CDR2 SQIVND (reference sequence). CDR3 amino acids: CATGEGLYGYTF. In DNA, the CDR3 is TGTGCCACCGGGGAGGGCCTTTATGGCTACACCTTC. The complete variable domain, with remaining parts taken from reference TRBV19 and TRBJ1-2, reads DGGITQSPKYLFRKEGQNVTLSCEQNLNHDAMYWYRQDPGQGLRLIYYSQIVNDFQKGDIAEGYSVSREKKESFPLTVTSAQKNPTAFYLCATGEGLYGYTFGSGTRLTVV.